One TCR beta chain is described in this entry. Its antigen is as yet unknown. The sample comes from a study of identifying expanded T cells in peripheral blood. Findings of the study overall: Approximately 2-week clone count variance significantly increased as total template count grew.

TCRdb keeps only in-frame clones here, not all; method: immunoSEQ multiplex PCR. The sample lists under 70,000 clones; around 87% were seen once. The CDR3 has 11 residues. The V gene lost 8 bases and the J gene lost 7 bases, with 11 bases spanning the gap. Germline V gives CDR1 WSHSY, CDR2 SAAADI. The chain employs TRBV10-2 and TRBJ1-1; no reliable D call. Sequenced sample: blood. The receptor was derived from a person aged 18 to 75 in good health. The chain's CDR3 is CASLDGYEAFF. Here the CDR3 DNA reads TGCGCCAGCCTGGACGGGTATGAAGCTTTCTTT.